The sequence of this TCR beta chain was determined in a study of blood T cell repertoires in COVID-19 (dated by TCRdb to 2020 to 2022). Concerning the study at large: Samples from collaborators originated in the United States, Italy and Spain and spanned both the acute and convalescent phases of COVID-19. The prospective study material was composed of cDNA or gDNA derived from T cells, B-cell-depleted T cells, or PBMCs. Subjects who had been exposed to COVID-19, were actively infected with it, or had recovered from it provided the deeply sampled blood TCRbeta repertoires that made up the dataset. The repertoires were released in a freely available public database intended as a resource for research on the immune response to SARS-CoV-2. Samples came from the ongoing ImmuneRACE study (first 160 participants) plus 1,254 subjects from 6 global collaborators. A de-identified subject ID, COVID-19 status, age in years and sex were almost always included in the sample metadata. Where available, HLA class I and class II types were obtained from metadata supplied by the sample provider rather than from assay-based typing.

As for this clone: Its cognate antigen has yet to be identified. No qualities accompany the bases; no much larger clone lies one base away.

One collaborating source in Seattle enrolled patients during active infection and followed them longitudinally through the course of disease. Collaborating institutions collected whole blood in K2EDTA tubes following their own protocols. Collaborator samples were shipped for TCRbeta analysis as frozen whole blood, isolated PBMCs, or DNA extracted from either sample type. TCRbeta CDR3 regions were amplified from genomic DNA by means of the immunoSEQ Assay, a bias-controlled multiplex PCR. Under the source paper's analysis protocol: Nucleated cell counts per sample were estimated from amplification of reference gene primers within the assay. Sequence reads were collapsed and filtered to measure the absolute abundance of every unique TCRbeta CDR3 rearrangement. For each sample, productive Simpson clonality was calculated by taking the square root of Simpson's diversity index across productive rearrangements. TCRdb stores this immuneACCESS table with in-frame sequences only. Part of the clones is absent; in the studies checked, under half of the shortfall reflects unresolved V genes, and no reason is known for the rest. V and J calls and clone size are given by that table; D and trimming were obtained from the DNA. The sample table records 250,000 to 350,000 clones; 65% to 85% of these occur just once. The ten top clones hold 15% to 17% of the sample.

Broad study findings and their caveats: The amount of clinical and demographic metadata varied by source and participant and was provided uncurated.

The TCR originated in a person aged 70 to 85 with COVID-19, enrolled during active disease. Sequenced sample: peripheral blood.

The DNA sequence reads TGTGCCAGCAGTACCGACAGAACCTATGGCTACACCTTC. Translated, this gives CASSTDRTYGYTF. The sequence links TRBV2 to TRBJ1-2; TRBD1 is perhaps the D gene, given 5 matching bases. V is clipped by 5 bases and J by 4 bases, and the sequence between their germline boundaries is 11 bases long. The CDR1 and CDR2 encoded by the germline V gene are SNHLY and FYNNEI. There are 13 amino acids in the CDR3, from cysteine to phenylalanine inclusive. The sequence is cut down to CDR3 DNA, 39 bases in frame from base 1.